This TCR beta chain derives from a study of response to subunit inactivated influenza vaccine. TCRdb used MiXCR to reprocess the RT-PCR reads, holding one entry per CDR3 protein. The sample consists of hundreds of thousands of distinct CDR3 sequences, 14% of them appearing once. General observations from the study: Every seasonal influenza vaccination brings in few new T cells, the authors suggested.

Points on this clonotype: Its specificity is unknown.

This clonotype was sampled from a man between 45 and 60 years old who received an inactivated influenza vaccine. The sample consisted of PBMCs from blood, taken 14 to 15 days before vaccination.

The CDR3 nucleotides read TGTGCCAGCAGTTACGGACAGGGGTCAACCTCCTACGAGCAGTACTTC. As protein: CASSYGQGSTSYEQYF. The chain joins TRBV6-5 to TRBJ2-7, with 9 bases lining up with TRBD1. This CDR3 contains 16 residues. Losses at the gene ends were 2 bases for V and 0 bases for J; bases not matched to a gene: 5. Germline CDR1 MNHEY, CDR2 SVGAGI.